This section outlines one T cell receptor (beta chain) sequence together with its context. Its antigen is still unknown. This specimen belongs to a study of T cell responses to AZD1222 COVID-19 vaccine. Notes on the study in general: Possibly, clonal diversity was underestimated; donors were largely white British and included more females. Rises in breadth and depth of Spike-specific TCRs came after two AZD1222 doses. Only a handful of AZD1222 recipients, several in all, had baseline seropositivity. Targeting of unmutated variant regions was reportedly seen in nearly half of spike-specific TCRs.

Generated by immunoSEQ multiplex PCR, the TCRdb table keeps only in-frame clones and is missing some. Among over 130,000 clones listed, about 88% were seen once. The sequenced sample was peripheral blood, obtained 28 days after the second AZD1222 dose. The receptor's source is an adult who received the AZD1222 COVID-19 vaccine.

For the CDR3, the DNA is TGTGCCAGCAGTACCGGGACAGGGGATCAGCCCCAGCATTTT. Its protein product is CASSTGTGDQPQHF. The chain has TRBV28 and TRBJ1-5; 10 bases map to TRBD1. V lost 5 bases to trimming and J lost 5 bases; unmatched junction nucleotides: 3. Germline V CDR1 and CDR2: MDHEN, SYDVKM. The CDR3 length is 14 residues.